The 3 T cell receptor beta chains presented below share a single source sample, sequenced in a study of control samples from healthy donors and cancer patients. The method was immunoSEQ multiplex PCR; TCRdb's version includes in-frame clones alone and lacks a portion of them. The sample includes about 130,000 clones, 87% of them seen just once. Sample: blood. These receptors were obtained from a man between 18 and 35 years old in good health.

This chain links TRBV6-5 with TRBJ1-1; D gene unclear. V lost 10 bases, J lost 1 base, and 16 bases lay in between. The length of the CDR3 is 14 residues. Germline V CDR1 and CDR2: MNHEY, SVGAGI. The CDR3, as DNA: TGTGCCACCCACCGGACCTTATCGAACACTGAAGCTTTCTTT. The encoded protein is CATHRTLSNTEAFF.

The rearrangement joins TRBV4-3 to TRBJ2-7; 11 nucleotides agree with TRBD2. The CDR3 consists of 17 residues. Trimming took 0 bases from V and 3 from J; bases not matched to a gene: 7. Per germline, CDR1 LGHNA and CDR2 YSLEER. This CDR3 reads CASSQELSGRALYEQYF. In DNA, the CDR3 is TGCGCCAGCAGCCAAGAACTTAGCGGGAGGGCCCTCTACGAGCAGTACTTC.

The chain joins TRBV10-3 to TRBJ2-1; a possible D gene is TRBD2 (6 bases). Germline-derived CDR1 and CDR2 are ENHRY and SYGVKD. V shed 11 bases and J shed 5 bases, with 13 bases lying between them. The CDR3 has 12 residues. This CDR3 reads CALRRVNNEQFF. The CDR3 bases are TGTGCCTTACGGAGGGTAAACAATGAGCAGTTCTTC.